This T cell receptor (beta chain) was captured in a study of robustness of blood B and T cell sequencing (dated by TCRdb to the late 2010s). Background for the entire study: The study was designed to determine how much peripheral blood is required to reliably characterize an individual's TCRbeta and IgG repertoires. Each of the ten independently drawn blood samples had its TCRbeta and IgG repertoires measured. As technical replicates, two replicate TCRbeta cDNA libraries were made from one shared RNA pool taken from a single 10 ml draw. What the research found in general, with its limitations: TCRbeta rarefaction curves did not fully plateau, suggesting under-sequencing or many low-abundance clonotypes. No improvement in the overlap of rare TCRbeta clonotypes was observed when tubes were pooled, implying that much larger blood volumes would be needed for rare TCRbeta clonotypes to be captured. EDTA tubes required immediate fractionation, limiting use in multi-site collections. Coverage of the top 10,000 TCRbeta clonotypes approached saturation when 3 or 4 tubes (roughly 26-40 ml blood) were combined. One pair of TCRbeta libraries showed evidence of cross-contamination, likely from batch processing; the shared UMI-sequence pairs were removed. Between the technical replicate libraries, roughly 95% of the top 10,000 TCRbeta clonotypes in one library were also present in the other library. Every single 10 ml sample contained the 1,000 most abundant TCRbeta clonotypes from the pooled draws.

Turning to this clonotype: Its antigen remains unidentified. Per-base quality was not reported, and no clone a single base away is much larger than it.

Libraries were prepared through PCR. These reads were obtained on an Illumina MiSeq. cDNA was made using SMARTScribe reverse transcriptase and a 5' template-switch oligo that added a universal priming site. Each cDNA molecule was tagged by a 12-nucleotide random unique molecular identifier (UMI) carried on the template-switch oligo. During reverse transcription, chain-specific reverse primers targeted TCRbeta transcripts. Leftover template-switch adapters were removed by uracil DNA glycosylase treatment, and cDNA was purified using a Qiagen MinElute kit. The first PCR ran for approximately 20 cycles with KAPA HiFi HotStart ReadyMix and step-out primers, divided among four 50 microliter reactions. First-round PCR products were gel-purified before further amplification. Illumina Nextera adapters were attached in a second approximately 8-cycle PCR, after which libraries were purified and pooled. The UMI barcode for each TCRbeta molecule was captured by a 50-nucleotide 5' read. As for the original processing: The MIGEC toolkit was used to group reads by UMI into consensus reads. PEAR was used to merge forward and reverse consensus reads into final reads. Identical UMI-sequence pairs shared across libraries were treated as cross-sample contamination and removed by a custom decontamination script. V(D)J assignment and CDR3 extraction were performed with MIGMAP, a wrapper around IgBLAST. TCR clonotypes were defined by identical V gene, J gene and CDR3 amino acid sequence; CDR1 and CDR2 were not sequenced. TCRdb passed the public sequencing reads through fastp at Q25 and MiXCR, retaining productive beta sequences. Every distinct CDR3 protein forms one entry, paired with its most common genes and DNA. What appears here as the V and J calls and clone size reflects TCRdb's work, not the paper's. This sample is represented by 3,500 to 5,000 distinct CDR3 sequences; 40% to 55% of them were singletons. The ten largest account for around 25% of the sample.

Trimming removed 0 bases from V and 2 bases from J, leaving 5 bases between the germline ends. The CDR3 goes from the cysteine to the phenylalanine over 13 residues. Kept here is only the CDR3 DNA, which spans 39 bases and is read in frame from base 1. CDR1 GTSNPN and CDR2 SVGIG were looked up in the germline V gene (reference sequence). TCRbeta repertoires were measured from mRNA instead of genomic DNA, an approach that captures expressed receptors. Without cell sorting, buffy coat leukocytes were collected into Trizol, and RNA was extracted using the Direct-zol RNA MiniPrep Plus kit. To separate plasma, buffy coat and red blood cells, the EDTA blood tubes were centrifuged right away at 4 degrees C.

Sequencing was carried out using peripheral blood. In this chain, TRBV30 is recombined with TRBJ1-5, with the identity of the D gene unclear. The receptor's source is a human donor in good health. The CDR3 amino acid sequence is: CAWSVGGNQPQHF. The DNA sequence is TGTGCCTGGAGTGTAGGCGGCAATCAGCCCCAGCATTTT.